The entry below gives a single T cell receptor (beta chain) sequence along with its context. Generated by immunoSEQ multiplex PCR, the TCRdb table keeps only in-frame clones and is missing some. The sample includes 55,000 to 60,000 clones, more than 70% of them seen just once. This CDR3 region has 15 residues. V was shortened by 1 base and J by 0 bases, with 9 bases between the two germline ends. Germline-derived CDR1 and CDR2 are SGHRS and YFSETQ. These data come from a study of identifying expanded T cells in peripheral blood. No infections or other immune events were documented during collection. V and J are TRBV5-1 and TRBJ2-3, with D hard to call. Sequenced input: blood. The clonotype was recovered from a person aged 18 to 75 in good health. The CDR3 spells CASSLQALSTDTQYF. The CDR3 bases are TGCGCCAGCAGCTTGCAGGCCCTTAGCACAGATACGCAGTATTTT.